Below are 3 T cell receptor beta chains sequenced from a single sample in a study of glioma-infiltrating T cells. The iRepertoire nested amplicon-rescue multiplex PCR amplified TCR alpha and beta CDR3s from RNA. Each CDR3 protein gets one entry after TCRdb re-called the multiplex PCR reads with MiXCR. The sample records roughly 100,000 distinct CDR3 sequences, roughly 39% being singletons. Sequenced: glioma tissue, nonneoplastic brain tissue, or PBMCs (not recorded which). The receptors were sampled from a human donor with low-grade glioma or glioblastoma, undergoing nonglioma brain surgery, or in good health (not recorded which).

This chain's CDR3 is CSARVTGPYEQYF. The CDR3 coding sequence is TGCAGTGCTAGAGTGACAGGGCCCTACGAGCAGTACTTC. J is TRBJ2-7 and V is TRBV20-1; 7 bases fit TRBD1. V trimming: 1 base; J trimming: 2 bases; junction bases outside the gene matches: 2. The CDR3 spans 13 residues. The germline gives CDR1 DFQATT, CDR2 SNEGSKA (reference sequence).

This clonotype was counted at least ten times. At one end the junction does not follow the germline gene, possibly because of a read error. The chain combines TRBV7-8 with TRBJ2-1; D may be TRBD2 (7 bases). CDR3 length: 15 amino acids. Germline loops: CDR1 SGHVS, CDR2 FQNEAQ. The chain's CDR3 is CASSLDGGLYSEQFF. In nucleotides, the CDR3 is TGTGCCAGCAGCTTAGACGGGGGGCTATACAGTGAGCAGTTCTTC.

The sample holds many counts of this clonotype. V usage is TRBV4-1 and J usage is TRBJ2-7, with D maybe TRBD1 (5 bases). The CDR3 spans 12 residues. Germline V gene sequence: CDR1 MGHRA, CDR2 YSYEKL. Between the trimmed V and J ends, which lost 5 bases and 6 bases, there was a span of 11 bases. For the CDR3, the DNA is TGCGCCAGCAGCGACGATAGGGGCGAGCAGTACTTC. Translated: CASSDDRGEQYF.